This TCR beta chain comes out of a study of T cell responses to AZD1222 COVID-19 vaccine. About the research overall: Timing groups of about 4 and about 12 weeks for second doses were pooled. Study results and limitations: Researchers report vaccine-associated CD4 TCRs spanning spike, with dominance at 160-218 and 743-854. The donor cohort was predominantly white British with a female majority, and clonal diversity may have been underestimated. Repertoire collection took place solely once the T cell response had peaked.

The ends were cut back, 5 bases at V and 11 bases at J, with 18 bases in the middle. The CDR3 extends over 13 amino acids. Comment on this clone: The antigen is not known.

The assay was immunoSEQ multiplex PCR, and TCRdb's table has in-frame clones only and misses some. The sample carries approximately 100,000 clones, roughly nine tenths recorded once. The chain combines TRBV12-3 or TRBV12-4 with TRBJ1-1, with D hard to call. The sample here was peripheral blood, taken on day 0 of AZD1222 vaccination. The origin of this receptor is an adult in good health. The CDR3 DNA is TGTGCCAGCAGTCTACACACTCCTCCTTTGGCTTTCTTT. It codes for CASSLHTPPLAFF.